These 22 T cell receptor beta chains came from one sample sequenced in a study of beta chain bispecific antibodies for T cell cancers. Regarding the study as a whole: Versus anti-CD19, anti-TRBV12 exposure cut the TRBV12-3 share of TRBV signal by roughly 99%. Most targeted TRBV signal came from the leukemia cell line cells, not normal T cells.

Their recognized antigens are unknown. Either OKT3 anti-CD3 antibody or CD3/CD28 beads expanded T cells from blood mononuclear cells over 3 days. In TCRdb, the 5' RACE reads were re-called with MiXCR into one record per CDR3 protein. The sample carries roughly 19,000 distinct CDR3 sequences, approximately 2.2% recorded once. Sequencing used healthy donor T cells cultured with leukemia cells, obtained from a culture containing a bispecific antibody targeting TCR Vbeta12. These receptors all stem from a human donor in good health. Some clones in this sample may be carry-over from other donors' samples.

This clonotype was seen repeatedly, ten times or more. The V and J genes are TRBV19 and TRBJ1-1, with TRBD1 matching 9 bases. Germline trimming cut 3 bases from V and 7 bases from J; bases unmatched to any gene: 15. Per germline, CDR1 LNHDA and CDR2 SQIVND (reference sequence). The CDR3 has 17 amino acids. This CDR3 is CASSILKNRGRRGEAFF. In DNA form, the CDR3 reads TGTGCCAGTAGTATCCTGAAAAACAGGGGGCGCCGCGGTGAAGCTTTCTTT.

This clonotype has at least ten counts. The rearrangement joins TRBV29-1 to TRBJ1-2; possibly TRBD1 for D (6 bases). CDR1 SQVTM and CDR2 ANQGSEA come from the germline V gene. V lost 5 bases, J lost 0 bases, and 13 bases lay in between. The CDR3 has 14 residues. The CDR3 region is CSVIGGQSNYGYTF. In DNA, the CDR3 is TGCAGCGTTATAGGTGGACAGTCTAACTATGGCTACACCTTC.

This clonotype showed up many times. This chain uses TRBV5-1 with TRBJ2-7; D is unresolved. The CDR3 spans 13 residues. With 2 bases removed from V and 5 bases from J, the gap between germline ends came to 11 bases. Per the germline V gene, CDR1 is SGHRS and CDR2 is YFSETQ. The chain's CDR3 is CASSFRIENEQYF. The DNA of the CDR3 is TGCGCCAGCAGCTTCCGAATTGAGAACGAGCAGTACTTC.

This clonotype has ten or more counts. This rearrangement joins TRBV5-1 to TRBJ2-7, with 9 bases aligning to TRBD1. Germline V gene lookup returns CDR1 SGHRS and CDR2 YFSETQ. Trimming cost V 5 bases and J 4 bases; bases outside gene matches: 10. The CDR3 spans 15 residues. The CDR3 DNA reads TGCGCCAGCAGTCCGACAGGGGGGACGATTTACGAGCAGTACTTC. Translation gives CASSPTGGTIYEQYF.

The sample holds many counts of this clonotype. V and J are TRBV9 and TRBJ2-3; D is undetermined. The V end lost 4 bases, the J end lost 0 bases, and 9 bases lay between the germline ends. CDR3 size: 14 residues. Germline CDR1 is SGDLS and CDR2 is YYNGEE. The CDR3 sequence: CASSPDGSTDTQYF. The DNA of the CDR3 is TGTGCCAGCAGCCCAGACGGGAGCACAGATACGCAGTATTTT.

This clonotype has ten or more counts. V usage is TRBV27 and J usage is TRBJ1-2; D is unclear. V dropped 3 bases and J dropped 8 bases, with 13 bases sitting between them. Germline-derived CDR1 and CDR2 are MNHEY and SMNVEV (reference sequence). This CDR3 has 13 amino acids. In DNA, the CDR3 is TGTGCCAGCAGTTTTGGGCCGGAGAACGGCTACACCTTC. Protein sequence: CASSFGPENGYTF.

At least ten counts were recorded for this clonotype. This chain uses TRBV19 with TRBJ2-7, with 8 bases identical to TRBD1. After removal of 0 bases from V and 1 base from J, the junction contained 2 bases not matched to a gene. The CDR3 spans 15 residues. Germline assignment: CDR1 LNHDA and CDR2 SQIVND (reference sequence). CDR3: CASSIDWTGSYEQYF. CDR3 sequence (DNA): TGTGCCAGTAGTATAGATTGGACAGGGTCCTACGAGCAGTACTTC. Supplemented by reference TRBV19 and TRBJ2-7, the full variable domain reads DGGITQSPKYLFRKEGQNVTLSCEQNLNHDAMYWYRQDPGQGLRLIYYSQIVNDFQKGDIAEGYSVSREKKESFPLTVTSAQKNPTAFYLCASSIDWTGSYEQYFGPGTRLTVT.

Notes on this clonotype: This may arise from a read error, as a much more abundant clone is one base away. V and J are TRBV3-1 and TRBJ2-7; D might be TRBD1 (6 bases). This CDR3 has 14 amino acids. Germline assignment: CDR1 LGHDT and CDR2 YNNKEL (reference sequence). Here the CDR3 DNA reads TGTGCCAGCGGCCAAACCCCACAGGGCTACGAGCAGTACTTC. Translated, it gives CASGQTPQGYEQYF.

A few counts support this clonotype. The chain joins TRBV6-5 to TRBJ1-2; 8 nucleotides line up with TRBD1. Germline V gives CDR1 MNHEY, CDR2 SVGAGI. V lost 4 bases and J lost 3; bases outside the gene matches: 1. This CDR3 has 13 amino acids. CDR3 protein: CASSWGQDYGYTF. CDR3 bases: TGTGCCAGCAGTTGGGGACAGGACTATGGCTACACCTTC.

This clonotype showed up many times. V and J are TRBV10-2 and TRBJ2-1; D gene uncertain. V dropped 6 bases and J dropped 15 bases, with 18 bases sitting between them. The germline V gene has CDR1 WSHSY and CDR2 SAAADI. The CDR3 contains 12 residues. CDR3 nucleotides: TGCGCCAGCAGCGTCCCCAACTTGCATGCGTTCTTC. Its protein product is CASSVPNLHAFF.

This clonotype was observed many times. The chain carries TRBV6-6 and TRBJ1-6; D unclear. The germline V gene encodes CDR1 MNHNY and CDR2 SVGAGI (reference sequence). With 0 bases removed from V and 14 bases from J, the gap between germline ends came to 29 bases. The CDR3 is made up of 19 amino acids. For the CDR3, the DNA is TGTGCCAGCAGTTACTCAAATGCGGCCCTGACCGACCCGGACGTCACCCTCCACTTT. Its protein product is CASSYSNAALTDPDVTLHF.

V is TRBV19 and J is TRBJ1-5, with no clear D. Trimming left V 6 bases short and J 5 bases short, with 14 bases between. Per the germline V gene, CDR1 is LNHDA and CDR2 is SQIVND (reference sequence). The CDR3 runs 14 residues. CDR3 sequence (DNA): TGTGCCAGTAGGCCGTGGGTGGCGGATCAGCCCCAGCATTTT. Translated: CASRPWVADQPQHF.

The table lists this clonotype with a few counts. This chain uses TRBV3-1 with TRBJ2-7; no firm D call. Trimming removed 1 base at V and 2 bases at J, with 9 bases between. CDR3 size: 14 residues. Germline V lookup: CDR1 LGHDT, CDR2 YNNKEL (reference sequence). CDR3 residues: CASSQVVGTYEQYF. The CDR3 nucleotides read TGTGCCAGCAGCCAAGTCGTCGGAACCTACGAGCAGTACTTC.

This clonotype was detected ten times or more. This sequence joins TRBV4-2 and TRBJ1-4, with D perhaps matching TRBD1 (5 bases). This CDR3 is 14 amino acids long. V was trimmed by 0 bases and J by 8 bases, leaving 10 bases between them. Looked up from germline, CDR1 is LGHNA and CDR2 is YNFKEQ. The CDR3 sequence is CASSQDRTGEKLFF. The CDR3 bases are TGTGCCAGCAGCCAAGATCGAACAGGCGAAAAACTGTTTTTT.

This clonotype occurred many times. V gene TRBV6-1 combines with J gene TRBJ2-7; TRBD1 might be the D (6 bases). V was cut by 3 bases and J by 0 bases, with 9 bases left in between. In germline, CDR1 is MNHNS, CDR2 SASEGT. The CDR3 consists of 14 residues. The DNA for the CDR3 is TGTGCCAGCAGTGATACAGGGCTCTCCTACGAGCAGTACTTC. This gives the protein CASSDTGLSYEQYF.

This clonotype showed up many times. The chain carries TRBV11-2 and TRBJ2-3; 11 nucleotides match TRBD2. The junction had 10 bases not matched to a gene; V was cut back by 3 bases and J by 5 bases. The germline V gene has CDR1 SGHAT and CDR2 FQNNGV. The CDR3 contains 17 residues. The DNA for the CDR3 is TGTGCCAGCAGCTTTGGGACTAGCGGCCCGTACGAAGATACGCAGTATTTT. Translated: CASSFGTSGPYEDTQYF.

This clonotype was observed many times. The chain employs TRBV6-1 and TRBJ1-3; D gene unclear. This CDR3 has 12 residues. The germline V and J ends were trimmed by 2 bases and 8 bases, with 7 bases remaining between them. The germline CDR1 and CDR2 sequences are MNHNS and SASEGT. CDR3 nucleotide sequence: TGTGCCAGCAGTGAATGGAGGGACACCATATATTTT. Amino acid sequence: CASSEWRDTIYF.

This clonotype was observed at least ten times. The V gene is TRBV4-1, the J gene TRBJ2-7, with D uncertain. The germline CDR1 and CDR2 sequences are MGHRA and YSYEKL. V gave up 7 bases and J gave up 0 bases, with 13 bases separating them. The CDR3 extends over 14 amino acids. CDR3 sequence: CASTPDRSSYEQYF. As DNA, the CDR3 is TGCGCCAGCACCCCGGACCGGAGCTCCTACGAGCAGTACTTC.

This clonotype appeared many times. The chain uses TRBV30 and TRBJ2-5; either TRBD1 or TRBD2 may supply D (5 bases each). Trimming pared 3 bases from V and 3 bases from J, leaving 14 bases between. CDR1 GTSNPN and CDR2 SVGIG come from the germline V gene (reference sequence). The CDR3 contains 14 residues. Here the CDR3 reads CAWSETVREETQYF. The DNA of the CDR3 is TGTGCCTGGAGCGAGACAGTGAGGGAAGAGACCCAGTACTTC.

This clonotype was found many times. The chain couples TRBV28 to TRBJ1-2; no firm D call. The CDR3 covers 14 residues. Between the trimmed V and J ends, which lost 5 bases and 4 bases, there was a span of 14 bases. CDR1 is MDHEN, CDR2 SYDVKM, per germline. CDR3 in DNA: TGTGCCAGCAGTCGGGGTACGGGGAGCTATGGCTACACCTTC. Protein: CASSRGTGSYGYTF.

There are many counts of this clonotype. The chain combines TRBV10-2 with TRBJ2-1; D gene uncertain. V dropped 5 bases and J dropped 0 bases, with 8 bases sitting between them. The CDR3 runs 14 residues. Germline V gene lookup returns CDR1 WSHSY and CDR2 SAAADI. CDR3 loop: CASSPLISYNEQFF. Here the CDR3 DNA reads TGCGCCAGCAGTCCCCTAATCTCCTACAATGAGCAGTTCTTC.

This clonotype was seen at least ten times. The chain combines TRBV24-1 with TRBJ2-3; the D is unclear. The CDR3 runs to 16 residues. Trimming left V 4 bases short and J 4 bases short, with 17 bases between. Germline V gene data show CDR1 as KGHDR and CDR2 as SFDVKD. This chain's CDR3 is CATSDPDRQVADTQYF. CDR3 sequence (DNA): TGTGCCACCAGTGACCCGGACCGACAAGTAGCAGATACGCAGTATTTT.